Here is one T cell receptor (beta chain) with its context. What this receptor recognizes is not known. Base-call qualities are not available, and no considerably larger clone is one nucleotide away. The data belong to a study of post-analysis software for immune sequencing data (dated by TCRdb to 2015 to 2017). For the wider study: Disease courses on record covered relapsing-remitting, secondary progressive and progressive-relapsing multiple sclerosis, though some patients had no subtype annotation. The patient repertoires were set against 11 previously published healthy control repertoires from donors whose ages ranged from roughly 6 to 26 years. A subset of samples was prepared in parallel using single-end sample barcoding, then pooled and co-amplified after Illumina adapter ligation. General study outcomes and caveats: Strong co-clustering of samples prepared in the same batch was shown by direct clustering with F measure, prompting a batch-effect correction. The control group was slightly older than the multiple sclerosis patient group. Multiple sclerosis patients had significantly lower normalized Chao1 diversity than controls, a result that suggests substantial peripheral T-cell clonal expansion.

The library was made by PCR. These reads were obtained on an Illumina HiSeq 2500. To reduce PCR and sequencing biases, unique molecular identifiers were built into the TCR beta cDNA libraries. Roughly 500,000 cDNA molecules were obtained per 1 to 10 million input T cells, so each molecule approximated one T cell. The same protocol used for the earlier healthy control dataset was applied to prepare and sequence the patient libraries. Samples belonging to the same batch were prepared together, multiplexed and sequenced on a shared HiSeq lane. The source study handled its data this way. MIGEC was used to process the raw barcoded reads, and molecular identifier groups with only a single read were discarded before consensus assembly and CDR3 extraction. Clonotype tables were post-analysed with VDJtools, and diversity was normalized by down-sampling all datasets to the smallest sample size. Repertoire overlap clustering matched CDR3 amino acid but not nucleotide sequences to correct batch-related cross-sample contamination. TCRdb applied fastp at Q25 and MiXCR to the public reads, then kept only in-frame beta chains. Every entry covers one CDR3 protein and lists the most common genes and DNA from its rows. It is TCRdb's table, rather than the study itself, that gives the V and J calls and clone size. Present in this sample are about 560,000 distinct CDR3 sequences, around 40% of which were seen just once. The ten largest clones capture 1.5% to 2% of the sample.

TCR beta repertoires were profiled from peripheral blood of 10 to 15 young patients with multiple sclerosis to demonstrate the VDJtools post-analysis software. The multiple sclerosis patients were children and adolescents between about 6 and 16 years of age. The sequence came from a girl under 18 with multiple sclerosis. The source material was blood.

The sequence in DNA is TGTGCCATCAGTGACGTTTCAGGGGGGAACACTGAAGCTTTCTTT. It codes for CAISDVSGGNTEAFF. Recombination connected TRBV10-3 to TRBJ1-1; 7 bases in the middle match TRBD1. As encoded in the germline V gene, CDR1 is ENHRY while CDR2 is SYGVKD. Trimming takes 3 bases off V and 1 base off J; junction bases not matched to a gene: 5. Spanning cysteine to phenylalanine, the CDR3 consists of 15 amino acids. The read is trimmed to its CDR3 DNA, 45 bases read in frame from base 1.